These 17 T cell receptor beta chains came from one sample sequenced in a study of spatial heterogeneity in lung cancer. No antigen has been assigned to these receptors. Specified time point: sample taken at primary tumor resection. Study results and caveats: How many expanded intratumoral alpha and beta TCRs were present tracked the tumor mutation count, which was a count of nonsynonymous mutations.

From the 5' RACE reads, TCRdb called clonotypes with MiXCR, one entry per CDR3 protein. The sample records some 7,000 distinct CDR3 sequences, approximately 3.6% being singletons. The starting material was lung tumor tissue, obtained at surgery. The receptors stem from a male donor with early-stage non-small cell lung cancer.

This clonotype was recorded many times. A read error may account for a junction end that differs from germline. This chain uses TRBV7-9 with TRBJ2-7, with 7 nucleotides matching TRBD1. This CDR3 is built from 14 residues. Germline CDR1 and CDR2: SEHNR and FQNEAQ (reference sequence). The CDR3 DNA reads as TGTGCCAGCAGGTTAGGGACAGCGGAAGACGAGCAGTACTTC. The encoded protein is CASRLGTAEDEQYF.

By share, this clonotype counts as medium-sized. V usage is TRBV9 and J usage is TRBJ2-3; D call uncertain. The germline V and J ends were trimmed by 0 bases and 2 bases, with 10 bases remaining between them. The CDR3 is made up of 15 amino acids. CDR1 is SGDLS, CDR2 YYNGEE, per germline. The DNA of the CDR3 is TGTGCCAGCAGCGTAGATCTTGGAGCCACAGATACGCAGTATTTT. It is translated as CASSVDLGATDTQYF.

This clonotype has a count of ten or more. V and J are TRBV6-1 and TRBJ2-7; the match to TRBD2 covers 11 bases. The CDR3 is 15 residues long. V trimming: 2 bases; J trimming: 3 bases; junction bases outside the gene matches: 3. Germline CDR1 and CDR2: MNHNS and SASEGT. This chain's CDR3 is CASSEKTSGGYEQYF. In DNA form, the CDR3 reads TGTGCCAGCAGTGAAAAAACTAGCGGGGGCTACGAGCAGTACTTC.

This clonotype showed up many times. The chain recombines TRBV6-5 with TRBJ2-1, with a tentative D call TRBD2 (6 bases). V lost 8 bases and J lost 7, with 9 bases in between. This CDR3 is 11 amino acids long. Germline CDR1 and CDR2: MNHEY and SVGAGI. The CDR3 loop reads CASVRGNEQFF. In DNA, the CDR3 is TGTGCCAGCGTCCGGGGGAATGAGCAGTTCTTC.

Comments on this clonotype: This may stem from a read error, because a much larger clone lies one nucleotide away. The rearrangement joins TRBV12-3 or TRBV12-4 to TRBJ2-3, with TRBD2 as a possible D gene (5 bases). The CDR3 loop spans 16 amino acids. CDR3 protein: CVSSPRGGQFTDTQYF. The CDR3 DNA reads as TGTGTCAGCAGTCCCCGAGGCGGGCAATTCACAGATACGCAGTATTTT.

Within the sample, this clonotype is medium-sized. The V gene is TRBV2, the J gene TRBJ2-7; D possibly corresponds to TRBD2 (5 bases). CDR3 length equals 12 residues. V lost 8 bases to trimming and J lost 3 bases, with 11 bases between them. The germline gives CDR1 SNHLY, CDR2 FYNNEI. CDR3 residues: CASSEGGYEQYF. DNA of the CDR3: TGTGCCAGCTCAGAGGGCGGCTACGAGCAGTACTTC.

This clonotype qualifies as large. This rearrangement joins TRBV5-1 to TRBJ2-7; TRBD2 is a possible D gene (5 bases). The CDR3 length is 12 residues. V lost 3 bases and J lost 5, with 9 bases in between. Germline assignment: CDR1 SGHRS and CDR2 YFSETQ. CDR3 loop: CASSSFGNEQYF. The CDR3 DNA sequence: TGCGCCAGCAGCTCTTTCGGGAACGAGCAGTACTTC.

This clonotype rates as medium-sized. The chain uses TRBV10-2 and TRBJ2-2; D ambiguous. Per germline, CDR1 WSHSY and CDR2 SAAADI. The V end was cut by 0 bases, the J end by 7 bases, with 6 bases between. The CDR3 consists of 13 residues. CDR3 coding DNA: TGCGCCAGCAGTGAGTCCGGAATCGGGGAGCTGTTTTTT. Its protein is CASSESGIGELFF.

By its share, this clonotype is medium-sized (0.01 to 0.1%). The V gene is TRBV6-1, the J gene TRBJ2-4; D possibly corresponds to TRBD1 (6 bases). This CDR3 is 16 amino acids long. The germline V gene has CDR1 MNHNS and CDR2 SASEGT. The V end lost 6 bases, the J end lost 0 bases, and 15 bases lay between the germline ends. CDR3 region: CASRPWTASAKNIQYF. The CDR3 DNA reads TGTGCCAGCAGACCCTGGACAGCCTCAGCCAAAAACATTCAGTACTTC.

In its sample, this clonotype ranks as medium-sized. The chain carries TRBV5-1 and TRBJ2-3; D is possibly TRBD2 (5 bases). CDR3 length equals 15 residues. V shed 2 bases and J shed 0 bases, with 10 bases lying between them. Germline CDR1 is SGHRS and CDR2 is YFSETQ. This chain's CDR3 is CASSFLDFSTDTQYF. The CDR3, as DNA: TGCGCCAGCAGCTTCTTGGACTTTAGCACAGATACGCAGTATTTT.

This clonotype appeared many times. J is TRBJ2-1 and V is TRBV29-1, with TRBD1 identical over 9 bases. The CDR3 contains 13 residues. Looked up from germline, CDR1 is SQVTM and CDR2 is ANQGSEA. Trimming took 5 bases from V and 6 from J; bases not matched to a gene: 5. The CDR3 region has the DNA TGCAGCGTTTGGGGACAGGGAGCCAATGAGCAGTTCTTC. It specifies CSVWGQGANEQFF.

In its sample, this clonotype was seen many times. The rearrangement links TRBV24-1 to TRBJ1-1, with D maybe TRBD1 (5 bases). The V end lost 4 bases, the J end lost 3 bases, and 14 bases lay between the germline ends. Germline assignment: CDR1 KGHDR and CDR2 SFDVKD. This CDR3 contains 15 residues. The CDR3 spells CATSEGEGQDTEAFF. The CDR3 DNA follows: TGTGCCACCAGTGAAGGTGAGGGGCAGGACACTGAAGCTTTCTTT.

This chain joins TRBV24-1 and TRBJ2-1; possible D gene TRBD2, 6 bases. Trimming stripped 3 bases from V and 2 bases from J, with 13 bases between. CDR1 and CDR2 from the germline V gene are KGHDR and SFDVKD. The CDR3 length is 16 residues. CDR3 protein: CATSDAGRETYNEQFF. In DNA form, the CDR3 reads TGTGCCACCAGTGATGCCGGACGGGAGACCTACAATGAGCAGTTCTTC.

This clonotype was observed at least ten times. The CDR3 loop is CASSLDTTLYGYTF. CDR3 DNA: TGCGCCAGCAGCTTGGACACGACCCTCTATGGCTACACCTTC. This chain links TRBV5-1 with TRBJ1-2; D gene uncertain. The CDR3 sequence is 14 residues long. Trimming removed 0 bases at V and 4 bases at J, with 10 bases between. Germline values: CDR1 SGHRS, CDR2 YFSETQ.

In this sample, this clonotype turned up many times. The chain joins TRBV7-2 to TRBJ1-2; D may be TRBD1 (5 bases). Trimming cost V 5 bases and J 4 bases, with 17 bases left between them. The CDR3 spans 15 residues. In germline, CDR1 is SGHTA, CDR2 FQGNSA. The CDR3 loop is CASSAEGSGFYGYTF. The CDR3 region has the DNA TGTGCCAGCAGCGCCGAGGGGTCGGGGTTCTATGGCTACACCTTC.

Notes on this clonotype: A junction boundary mismatches the germline segment, possibly from a read error. This chain links TRBV29-1 with TRBJ2-1; 10 bases agree with TRBD2. Germline V gives CDR1 SQVTM, CDR2 ANQGSEA. This CDR3 has 14 residues. The CDR3 DNA is TGCAGCGTTGCTAGTAGCGGGGGGTCCAATGAGCAGCTCTTC. Encoded protein: CSVASSGGSNEQLF.

This clonotype has at least ten counts. The genes are TRBV5-1 and TRBJ2-1, with 7 bases lining up with TRBD1. Germline V gene data show CDR1 as SGHRS and CDR2 as YFSETQ. There are 15 residues in the CDR3. V shed 4 bases and J 3 bases; nucleotides not matched to a gene: 7. CDR3 sequence reads: CASSPTGYNYNEQFF. The DNA for the CDR3 is TGCGCCAGCAGCCCGACAGGGTACAACTACAATGAGCAGTTCTTC.